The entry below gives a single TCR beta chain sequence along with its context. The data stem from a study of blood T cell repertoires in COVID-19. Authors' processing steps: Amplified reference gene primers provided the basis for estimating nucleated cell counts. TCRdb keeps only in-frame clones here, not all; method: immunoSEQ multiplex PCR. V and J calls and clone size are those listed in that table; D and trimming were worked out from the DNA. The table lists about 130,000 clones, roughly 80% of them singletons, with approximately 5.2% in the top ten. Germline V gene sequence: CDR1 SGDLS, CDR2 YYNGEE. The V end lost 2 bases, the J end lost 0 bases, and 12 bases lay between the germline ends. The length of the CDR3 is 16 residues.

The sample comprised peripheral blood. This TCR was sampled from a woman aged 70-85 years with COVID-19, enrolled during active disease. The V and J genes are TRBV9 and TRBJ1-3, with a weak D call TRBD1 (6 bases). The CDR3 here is CASSVTQGISGNTIYF. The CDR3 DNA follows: TGTGCCAGCAGCGTTACACAGGGTATCTCTGGAAACACCATATATTTT.